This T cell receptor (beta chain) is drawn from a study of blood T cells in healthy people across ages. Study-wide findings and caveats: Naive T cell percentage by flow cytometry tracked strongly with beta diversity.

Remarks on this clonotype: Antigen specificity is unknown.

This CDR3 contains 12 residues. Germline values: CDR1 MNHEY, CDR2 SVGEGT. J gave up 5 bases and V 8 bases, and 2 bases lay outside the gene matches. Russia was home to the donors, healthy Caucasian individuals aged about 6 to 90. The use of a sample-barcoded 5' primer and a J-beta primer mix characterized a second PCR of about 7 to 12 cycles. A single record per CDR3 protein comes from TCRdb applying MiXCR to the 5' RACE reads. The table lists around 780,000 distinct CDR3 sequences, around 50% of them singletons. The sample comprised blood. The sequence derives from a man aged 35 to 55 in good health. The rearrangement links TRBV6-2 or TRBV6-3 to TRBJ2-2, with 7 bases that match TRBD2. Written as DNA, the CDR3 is TGTGCCAGCCGTAGCGGGACCGGGGAGCTGTTTTTT. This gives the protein CASRSGTGELFF.